This T cell receptor (beta chain) was identified in a study of T cell repertoires in urothelial bladder cancer (dated by TCRdb to between 2018 and 2021). Study-level background: Of the 12 resected lesions, three were clinical stage cT0, three were cTa, three were cT1 and three were cT2 or greater. The study compared TCR repertoire clonality in bladder tumors with that in benign bladder inflammation. Around eleven patients who had bladder lesions and were undergoing transurethral resection were prospectively identified. Roughly 12 resected bladder lesions, made up of urothelial carcinoma (UC+) and benign (UC-) specimens, were studied.

The trim is 4 bases for V and 4 bases for J, with a gap of 15 bases between the germline ends. Based on the germline V gene, the CDR1 and CDR2 sequences are SGDLS and YYNGEE. The CDR3 measures 15 amino acids from cysteine to phenylalanine. Kept here is only the CDR3 DNA, which spans 45 bases and is read in frame from base 1. Bladder lesion specimens were obtained at transurethral resection and were stored at -80C. DNA was isolated from the bladder specimens obtained at transurethral resection. With regard to this clone: What antigen it recognizes has not been identified. Per-base qualities were not stored, and no clone one base away is much larger.

What the study reported, not specific to this receptor: Urothelial carcinoma specimens contained fewer T cells than benign specimens, with a median of approximately 5,000 versus 26,000. In carcinoma specimens, one T-cell clone made up as much as 17% of infiltrating lymphocytes, versus 2% in benign specimens. The median percentage of tumor infiltrating lymphocytes was around 2% in carcinoma specimens and about 13% in benign specimens.

The immunoSEQ assay was used to sequence the CDR3 region of the TCR beta chain. Per the original workflow: T-cell fraction, clonal dominance and maximum TCR clone frequency were calculated for each specimen. This immuneACCESS table, as held by TCRdb, lists in-frame sequences with V and J called but not all clones. Of the missing ones, under half trace to an unresolved V gene in checked studies; the others have no known cause. That table gives V, J and clone size, and the DNA gave D and trimming. The sample data list roughly 6,000 clones, and 70% to 75% of these were observed just once. The top ten constitute 12% of the sample.

In this chain, TRBV9 is recombined with TRBJ2-1; TRBD1 is a possible D gene, resting on 5 matching bases. Sequenced sample: tumor-infiltrating cells from bladder cancer. The receptor's source is a human donor with urothelial carcinoma. The sequence in DNA is TGTGCCAGCAGCACCCGAGGACAACCGTACAATGAGCAGTTCTTC. It translates to CASSTRGQPYNEQFF.